The T cell receptor (beta chain) described here comes from a study of cytomegalovirus exposure and HLA in healthy donors. With 60 Vbeta and 13 Jbeta primers, the PCR was carried out. Libraries were prepared by immunoSEQ multiplex PCR; TCRdb keeps only in-frame clonotypes and omits some of them. Found here are about 150,000 clones, 77% of them singletons; the top ten hold under 2.5%. In the case of this clone: Its antigen remains unknown.

Findings of the study overall: The authors later found most CMV-associated TCR beta chains appeared HLA-restricted. Cytomegalovirus-associated TCR beta chains were listed, numbering some 170.

Sequenced input: PBMCs. The receptor was isolated from a man aged 25-45 years in good health and CMV-seronegative.

In DNA form, the CDR3 reads TGTGCCAGCAGTGGCCTAGCGGATTACTACAATGAGCAGTTCTTC. Its translation: CASSGLADYYNEQFF. The rearrangement joins TRBV6-1 to TRBJ2-1; 7 positions match TRBD2. This CDR3 is 15 amino acids long. V lost 4 bases to trimming and J lost 3 bases; unmatched junction nucleotides: 6. CDR1 and CDR2 (germline): MNHNS, SASEGT.